This T cell receptor (beta chain) was obtained from a study of cytomegalovirus exposure and HLA in healthy donors. The study ran its PCR with 60 Vbeta and 13 Jbeta primers. The method was immunoSEQ multiplex PCR; TCRdb's version includes in-frame clones alone and lacks a portion of them. The sample contains 150,000 to 200,000 clones, around 75% of which appear only once. Study findings and constraints: Sequencing likely produced, as an artifact, a cluster of highly shared sequence variants. Among immune exposure information, only CMV serostatus was available.

This clone was seen only once. Its antigen remains unidentified. The sample consisted of PBMCs. This clonotype originated in a human donor in good health.

CDR3: CASSSSWGVNYEQYF. The CDR3 region has the DNA TGTGCCAGCTCGAGTTCTTGGGGGGTTAACTACGAGCAGTACTTC. The rearrangement joins TRBV6-5 to TRBJ2-7; maybe TRBD2 (6 bases). The germline gives CDR1 MNHEY, CDR2 SVGAGI. CDR3 length: 15 residues. V lost 8 bases, J lost 3 bases, and 20 bases lay in between.